Sequencing of this TCR beta chain was carried out in a study of tumor-infiltrating lymphocytes in primary liver carcinoma. Study summary: Men as well as women, aged 30 to 69 years, made up the patients.

As concerns this clonotype: At one boundary the junction diverges from the germline segment, which might be a read error.

It was unsorted whole blood that yielded blood RNA, and germline DNA was also extracted. The V gene's germline CDR1 is SEHNR and CDR2 FQNEAQ (reference sequence). This CDR3 is 12 amino acids long. From roughly 0.55 ug of total RNA, TCR beta-specific cDNA was reverse-transcribed using a constant-region primer. Slightly modified ARM-PCR served as the procedure for the TCR beta libraries. These libraries came from three rounds of nested multiplex PCR. The two initial PCR rounds, nine to eleven cycles each, used TRBV1-TRBV30 forward and C-beta reverse primers. TCRdb re-analysed the multiplex PCR reads in MiXCR, keeping a single row per CDR3 protein. The profile shows under 200,000 distinct CDR3 sequences, around 60% of them singletons.

Material for sequencing was peripheral blood. The TCR comes from a woman aged 55-69 years with primary liver carcinoma and hepatitis B virus infection. The chain has TRBV7-9 and TRBJ2-1, with unresolved D. The CDR3, as DNA: TGTGCCGGCAGCTTGACCGGTCGCGAGCAGTTCTTC. Residues: CAGSLTGREQFF. Combining the CDR3 with reference TRBV7-9 and TRBJ2-1 gives the whole variable domain DTGVSQNPRHKITKRGQNVTFRCDPISEHNRLYWYRQTLGQGPEFLTYFQNEAQLEKSRLLSDRFSAERPKGSFSTLEIQRTEQGDSAMYLCAGSLTGREQFFGPGTRLTVL.